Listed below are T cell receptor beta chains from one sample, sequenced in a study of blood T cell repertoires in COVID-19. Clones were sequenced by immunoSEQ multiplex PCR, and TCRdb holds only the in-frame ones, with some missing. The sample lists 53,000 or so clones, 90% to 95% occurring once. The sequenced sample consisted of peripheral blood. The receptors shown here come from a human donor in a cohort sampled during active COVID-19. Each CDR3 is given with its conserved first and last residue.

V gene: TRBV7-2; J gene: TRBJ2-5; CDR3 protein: CASSSQTGTPKETQYF
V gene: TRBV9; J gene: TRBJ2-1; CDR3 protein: CASSRGTRMLEQFF
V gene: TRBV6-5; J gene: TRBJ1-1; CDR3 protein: CASSLAGSHTEAFF
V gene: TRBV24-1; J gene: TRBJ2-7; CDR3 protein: CATSDHSGDYYEQYF
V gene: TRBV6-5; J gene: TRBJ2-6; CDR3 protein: CASSSSSGANVLTF
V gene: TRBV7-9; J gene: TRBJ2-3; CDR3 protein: CASSLVPGLTDTQYF
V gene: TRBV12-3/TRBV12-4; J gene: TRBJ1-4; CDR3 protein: CASGRGEKLFF
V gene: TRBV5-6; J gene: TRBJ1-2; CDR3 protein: CASSRDSTNYGYTF
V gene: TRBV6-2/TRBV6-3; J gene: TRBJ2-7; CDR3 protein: CASSFLRGYLSSYEQYF
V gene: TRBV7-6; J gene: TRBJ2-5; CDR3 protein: CASSFLASGSLWETQYF
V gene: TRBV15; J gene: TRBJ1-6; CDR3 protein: CATSNPRAGTDSYNSPLHF
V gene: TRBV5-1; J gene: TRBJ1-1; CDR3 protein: CASHSTANTEAFF
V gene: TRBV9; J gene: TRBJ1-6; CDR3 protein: CASSPKTGQDSPLHF
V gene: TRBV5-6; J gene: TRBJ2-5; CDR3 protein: CASCGGPRETQYF
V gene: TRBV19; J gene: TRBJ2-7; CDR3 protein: CASSEYVFSYEQYF
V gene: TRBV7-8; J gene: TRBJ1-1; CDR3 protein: CAGNWGLITEAFF
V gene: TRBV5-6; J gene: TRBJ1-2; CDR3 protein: CASSLIGSHTF
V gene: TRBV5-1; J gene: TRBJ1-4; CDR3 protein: CASRIGGDREKLFF
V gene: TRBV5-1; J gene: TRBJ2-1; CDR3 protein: CASSFGTGTGADNEQFF
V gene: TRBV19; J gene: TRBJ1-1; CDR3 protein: CASQGTEAFF
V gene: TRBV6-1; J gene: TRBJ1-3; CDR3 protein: CASSEVGARNTIYF
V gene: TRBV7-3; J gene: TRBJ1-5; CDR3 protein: CASSSPWELGGQPQHF
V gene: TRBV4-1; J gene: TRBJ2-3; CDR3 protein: CASSQDLGLAGSDTQYF
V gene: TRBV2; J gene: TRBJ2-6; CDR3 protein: CATRGLRGANVLTF
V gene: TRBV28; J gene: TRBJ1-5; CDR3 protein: CASLTGGSNQPQHF
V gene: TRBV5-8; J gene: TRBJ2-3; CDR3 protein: CASSAQGPDTQYF
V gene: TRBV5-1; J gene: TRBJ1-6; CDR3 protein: CASSSDGQVPNSPLHF
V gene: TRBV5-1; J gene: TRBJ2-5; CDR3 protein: CASGGTLAGFQETQYF
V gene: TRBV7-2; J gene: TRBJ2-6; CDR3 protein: CASSLEAGDISGANVLTF
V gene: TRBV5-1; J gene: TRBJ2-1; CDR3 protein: CASSLGMAGGDNEQFF
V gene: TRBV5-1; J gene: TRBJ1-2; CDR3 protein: CASSLEGAGYTF
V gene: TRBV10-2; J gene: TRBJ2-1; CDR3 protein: CASSEDRGSSYNEQFF
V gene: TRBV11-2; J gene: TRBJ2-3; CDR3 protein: CASSSSPSAGGRTDTQYF
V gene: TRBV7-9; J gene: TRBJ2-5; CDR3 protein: CASSTGGTAIIRETQYF
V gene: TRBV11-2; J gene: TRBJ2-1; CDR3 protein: CASSSNGQGVIWMVEQFF
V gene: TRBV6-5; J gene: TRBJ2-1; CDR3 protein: CASSYGADNEQFF
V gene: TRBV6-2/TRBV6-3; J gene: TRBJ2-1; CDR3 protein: CASSQREGFNEQFF
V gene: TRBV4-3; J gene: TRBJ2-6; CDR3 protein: CASSHRSGANVLTF
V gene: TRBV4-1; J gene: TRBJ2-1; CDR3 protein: CASSQVVTTSSYNEQFF
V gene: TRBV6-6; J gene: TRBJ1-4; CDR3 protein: CASSYSADEKLFF
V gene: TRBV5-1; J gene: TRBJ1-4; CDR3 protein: CASSYRDSQNEKLFF
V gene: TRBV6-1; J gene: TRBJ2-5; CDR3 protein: CASSDLKRDSQETQYF
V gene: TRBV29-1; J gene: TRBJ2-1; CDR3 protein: CSGNVGLNYNEQFF
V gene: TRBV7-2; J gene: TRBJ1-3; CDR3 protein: CASSLVSRATGNTIYF
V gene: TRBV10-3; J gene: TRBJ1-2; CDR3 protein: CAISARTNYGYTF
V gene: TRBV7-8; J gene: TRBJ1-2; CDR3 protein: CASSSAGTVNYGYTF
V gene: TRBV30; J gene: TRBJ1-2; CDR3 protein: CAWSVLARSYTF
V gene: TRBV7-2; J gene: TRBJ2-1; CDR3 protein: CASRSSGRGFGEQFF
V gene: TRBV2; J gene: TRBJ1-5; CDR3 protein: CASSDGTGDNQPQHF
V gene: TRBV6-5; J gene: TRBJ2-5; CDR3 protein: CASSWGQETQYF
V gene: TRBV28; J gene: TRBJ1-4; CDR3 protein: CATRRDRPRTNEKLFF
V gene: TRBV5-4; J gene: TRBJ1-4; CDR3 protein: CASSRQGVEEKLFF
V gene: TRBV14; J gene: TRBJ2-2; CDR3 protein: CASSPPDRTSNTGELFF
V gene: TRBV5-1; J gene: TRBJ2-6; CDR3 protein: CASSLNELSGANVLTF
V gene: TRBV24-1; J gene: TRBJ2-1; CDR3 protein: CATSPLGQGDVNEQFF
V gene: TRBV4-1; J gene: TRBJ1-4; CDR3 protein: CASSRIRVDNEKLFF
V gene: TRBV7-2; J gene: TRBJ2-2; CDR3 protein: CASGPGELFF
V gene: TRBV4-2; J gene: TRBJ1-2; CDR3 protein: CASSPGQGGHGYTF